The 2 T cell receptor beta chains listed next were all sequenced from one sample in a study of metastatic and nonmetastatic thyroid tumors. All patients were treatment-naive before thyroid surgery. TCRdb re-called clones from the PCR reads using MiXCR. The data hold about 70,000 clones, with roughly 18% observed a single time. The source material was blood. The receptors originated from a female donor with papillary thyroid cancer or a benign thyroid nodule (not recorded which). Some clones in this sample may be carry-over from other donors' samples.

The chain couples TRBV6-2 or TRBV6-3 to TRBJ2-7; D call uncertain. In germline, CDR1 is MNHEY, CDR2 SVGEGT. The CDR3 runs 14 residues. V was clipped by 7 bases and J by 2 bases, with 15 bases between them. The CDR3 sequence is CASTRPTDTYEQYF. The CDR3 coding sequence is TGTGCCAGCACCCGCCCGACGGATACCTACGAGCAGTACTTC.

The table lists this clone with many counts. The chain carries TRBV7-8 and TRBJ1-5, with unresolved D. The CDR3 is 12 amino acids. Trimming pared 1 base from V and 5 bases from J, leaving 3 bases between. Germline lookup yields CDR1 SGHVS and CDR2 FQNEAQ. CDR3: CASSLEYQPQHF. The CDR3, as DNA: TGTGCCAGCAGCTTAGAATATCAGCCCCAGCATTTT.